This TCR beta chain comes out of a study of T cells in Graves' hyperthyroidism and ophthalmopathy. This CDR3 is 16 amino acids long. Looked up from germline, CDR1 is DFQATT and CDR2 is SNEGSKA (reference sequence). Trimming at V came to 4 bases and at J to 1 base, leaving 4 bases not matched to a gene. Regions amplified from RNA transcripts were the TCR beta CDR3 regions. Using the HTBI primer set, a first-round RT-PCR was run on the TCR CDR3. In TCRdb, the multiplex PCR reads were re-called with MiXCR into one record per CDR3 protein. The profile shows around 540,000 distinct CDR3 sequences, more than 45% of them singletons.

Sequenced material: peripheral blood or thyroid tissue (not recorded which). The chain is built from TRBV20-1 and TRBJ2-2; TRBD1 agrees at 12 bases. This TCR was recovered from a woman aged 18-29 years with Graves' hyperthyroidism. CDR3 region: CSANGTGGRNTGELFF. CDR3 DNA sequence: TGCAGTGCTAACGGGACAGGGGGCCGGAACACCGGGGAGCTGTTTTTT.